This T cell receptor beta chain was captured by sequencing in a study of cytomegalovirus exposure and HLA in healthy donors. Researchers ran the PCR with 60 Vbeta and 13 Jbeta primers. Clones were read by immunoSEQ multiplex PCR, and TCRdb kept only the in-frame ones, dropping some. Among roughly 100,000 clones, approximately 9% were seen once, and the ten largest hold about 5%. Points on this clone: The antigen remains unidentified. Compared with germline, one end of the junction differs, possibly owing to a read error.

CDR1 MGHRA and CDR2 YSYEKL come from the germline V gene. The CDR3 totals 14 residues. Findings and limits, study-wide: TCR beta V- and J-gene trimming, according to a later analysis, was linked to a missense DCLRE1C variant. About 87% or about 30% of the time was how often most TCR beta V segments were productive, according to an earlier analysis.

The chain uses TRBV4-1 and TRBJ1-1, with 10 bases fitting TRBD1. Input material: PBMCs. This TCR derives from a man between 50 and 59 years old in good health and CMV-seropositive. CDR3 loop: CASSHGQGVTEASF. The CDR3, as DNA: TGCGCCAGCAGCCATGGACAGGGGGTGACTGAAGCTTCCTTT.